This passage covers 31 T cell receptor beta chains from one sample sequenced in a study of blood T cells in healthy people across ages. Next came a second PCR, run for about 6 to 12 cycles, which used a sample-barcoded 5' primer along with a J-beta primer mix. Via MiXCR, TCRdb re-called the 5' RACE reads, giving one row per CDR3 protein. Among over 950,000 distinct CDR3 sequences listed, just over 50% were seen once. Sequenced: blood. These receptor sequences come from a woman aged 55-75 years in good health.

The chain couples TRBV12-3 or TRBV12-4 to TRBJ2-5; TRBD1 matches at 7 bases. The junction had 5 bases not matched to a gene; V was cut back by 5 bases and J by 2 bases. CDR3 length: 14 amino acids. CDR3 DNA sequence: TGTGCCAGCAGTCGGGACAGCGGTCAAGAGACCCAGTACTTC. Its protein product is CASSRDSGQETQYF.

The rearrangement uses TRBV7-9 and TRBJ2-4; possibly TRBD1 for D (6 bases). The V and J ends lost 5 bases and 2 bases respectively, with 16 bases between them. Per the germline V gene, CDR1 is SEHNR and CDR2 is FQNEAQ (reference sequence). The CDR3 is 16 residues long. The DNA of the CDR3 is TGTGCCAGCAGCCCACCGGACAGCCGACCCAAAAACATTCAGTACTTC. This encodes CASSPPDSRPKNIQYF.

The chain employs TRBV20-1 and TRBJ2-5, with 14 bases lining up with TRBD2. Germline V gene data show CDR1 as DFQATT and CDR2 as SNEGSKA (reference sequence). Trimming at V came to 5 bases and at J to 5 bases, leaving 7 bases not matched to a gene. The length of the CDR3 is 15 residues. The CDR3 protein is CSAETSGRASETQYF. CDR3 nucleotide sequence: TGCAGTGCTGAGACTAGCGGGAGGGCGTCCGAGACCCAGTACTTC.

In nucleotides, the CDR3 is TGCAGCGTCGACGGACAGGGCCCCACAGATACGCAGTATTTT. Protein: CSVDGQGPTDTQYF. The chain joins TRBV29-1 to TRBJ2-3; 8 bases are a match to TRBD1. Germline CDR1 reads SQVTM; CDR2 reads ANQGSEA. After removal of 6 bases from V and 2 bases from J, the junction contained 7 bases not matched to a gene. The CDR3 totals 14 residues.

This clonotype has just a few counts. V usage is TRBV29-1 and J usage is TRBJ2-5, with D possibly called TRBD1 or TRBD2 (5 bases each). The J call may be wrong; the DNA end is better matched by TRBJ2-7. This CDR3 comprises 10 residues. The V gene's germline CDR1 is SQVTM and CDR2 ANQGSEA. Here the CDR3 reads CSARDREQYF. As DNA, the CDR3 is TGCAGCGCCAGGGACCGCGAGCAGTACTTC.

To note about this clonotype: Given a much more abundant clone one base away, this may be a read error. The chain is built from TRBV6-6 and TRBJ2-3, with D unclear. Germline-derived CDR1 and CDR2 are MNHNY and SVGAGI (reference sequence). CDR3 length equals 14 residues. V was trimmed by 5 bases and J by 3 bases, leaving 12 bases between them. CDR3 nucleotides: TGTGCCAGCAGTGTGGAGCGAGAGACAGATACGCAGTATTTT. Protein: CASSVERETDTQYF.

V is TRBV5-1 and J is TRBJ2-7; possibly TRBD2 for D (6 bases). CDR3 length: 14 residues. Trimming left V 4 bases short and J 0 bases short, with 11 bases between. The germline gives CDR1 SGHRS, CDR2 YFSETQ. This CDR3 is CASSAGGHSYEQYF. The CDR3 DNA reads TGCGCCAGCAGCGCTGGAGGGCACTCCTACGAGCAGTACTTC.

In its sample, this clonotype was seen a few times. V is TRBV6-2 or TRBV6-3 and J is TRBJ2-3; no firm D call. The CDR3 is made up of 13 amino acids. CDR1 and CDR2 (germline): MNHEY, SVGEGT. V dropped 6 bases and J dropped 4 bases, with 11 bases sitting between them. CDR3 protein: CASSRIRADTQYF. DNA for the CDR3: TGTGCCAGCAGCAGAATACGGGCAGATACGCAGTATTTT.

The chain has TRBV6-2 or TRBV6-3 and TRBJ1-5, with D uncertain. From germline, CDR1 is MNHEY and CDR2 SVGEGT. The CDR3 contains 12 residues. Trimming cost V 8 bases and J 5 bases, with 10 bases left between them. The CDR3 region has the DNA TGTGCCAGCCGGAACGGGGATCAGCCCCAGCATTTT. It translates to CASRNGDQPQHF.

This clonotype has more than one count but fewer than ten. CDR3 sequence (DNA): TGTGCCAGCAGTTACTCGATAATAGCGGGAGATACGCAGTATTTT. Translation: CASSYSIIAGDTQYF. V is TRBV6-5 and J is TRBJ2-3; 7 bases match TRBD2. Losses at the gene ends were 0 bases for V and 5 bases for J; bases not matched to a gene: 5. Germline V lookup: CDR1 MNHEY, CDR2 SVGAGI. The CDR3 extends over 15 amino acids.

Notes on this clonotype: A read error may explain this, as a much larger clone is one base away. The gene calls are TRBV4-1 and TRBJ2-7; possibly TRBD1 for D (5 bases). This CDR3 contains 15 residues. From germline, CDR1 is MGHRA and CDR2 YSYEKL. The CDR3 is CAGSQGRVEPYEQYF. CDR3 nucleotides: TGCGCCGGCAGCCAAGGCAGGGTGGAACCTTACGAGCAGTACTTC.

The CDR3 nucleotides are TGTGCCAGCACTCTAGCGGGAGGGCCGAGCGAGCAGTACTTC. It codes for CASTLAGGPSEQYF. The chain employs TRBV7-9 and TRBJ2-7, with 12 bases matching TRBD2. The V gene end was trimmed by 7 bases and the J gene end by 6 bases; junction bases not matched to a gene: 7. Germline assignment: CDR1 SEHNR and CDR2 FQNEAQ (reference sequence). The CDR3 spans 14 residues. Together with reference TRBV7-9 and TRBJ2-7, the CDR3 gives the full variable domain: DTGVSQNPRHKITKRGQNVTFRCDPISEHNRLYWYRQTLGQGPEFLTYFQNEAQLEKSRLLSDRFSAERPKGSFSTLEIQRTEQGDSAMYLCASTLAGGPSEQYFGPGTRLTVT.

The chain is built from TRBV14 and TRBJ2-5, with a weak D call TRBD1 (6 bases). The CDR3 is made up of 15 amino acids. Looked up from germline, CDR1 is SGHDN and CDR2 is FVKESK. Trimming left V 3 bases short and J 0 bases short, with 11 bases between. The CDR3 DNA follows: TGTGCCAGCAGCCATCTCCGGGACAACCAAGAGACCCAGTACTTC. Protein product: CASSHLRDNQETQYF.

The CDR3 loop reads CASSLGSGRLNEQFF. CDR3 coding DNA: TGCGCCAGCAGCTTGGGTAGCGGGAGGTTAAATGAGCAGTTCTTC. V and J are TRBV5-1 and TRBJ2-1; 10 bases are a match to TRBD2. The CDR3 contains 15 residues. Trimming cost V 0 bases and J 7 bases; bases outside gene matches: 4. The V gene's germline CDR1 is SGHRS and CDR2 YFSETQ.

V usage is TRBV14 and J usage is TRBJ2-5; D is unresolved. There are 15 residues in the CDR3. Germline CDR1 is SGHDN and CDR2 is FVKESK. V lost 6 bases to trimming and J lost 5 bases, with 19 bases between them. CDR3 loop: CASSRLGFFWETQYF. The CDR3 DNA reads TGTGCCAGCAGTCGTCTAGGTTTTTTTTGGGAGACCCAGTACTTC.

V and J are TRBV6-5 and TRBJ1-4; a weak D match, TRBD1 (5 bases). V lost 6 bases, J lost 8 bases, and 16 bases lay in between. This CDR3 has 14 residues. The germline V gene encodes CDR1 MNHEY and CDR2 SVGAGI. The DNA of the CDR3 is TGTGCCAGCAGAAAATCCCGCCGGGGGGAAAAACTGTTTTTT. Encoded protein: CASRKSRRGEKLFF.

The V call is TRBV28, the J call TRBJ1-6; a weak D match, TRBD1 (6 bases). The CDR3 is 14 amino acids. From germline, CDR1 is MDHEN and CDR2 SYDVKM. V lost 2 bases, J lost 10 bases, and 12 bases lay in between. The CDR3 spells CASSLGTGLSPLHF. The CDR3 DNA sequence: TGTGCCAGCAGTTTAGGAACAGGGTTATCACCCCTCCACTTT.

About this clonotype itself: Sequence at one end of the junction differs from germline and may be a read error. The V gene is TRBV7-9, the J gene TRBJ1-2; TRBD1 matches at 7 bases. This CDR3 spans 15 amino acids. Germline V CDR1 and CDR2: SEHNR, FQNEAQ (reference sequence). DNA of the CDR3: TGTGCCGGCAGCCCAGGACAGGCTTTTAACTATGGCTACACCTTC. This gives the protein CAGSPGQAFNYGYTF.

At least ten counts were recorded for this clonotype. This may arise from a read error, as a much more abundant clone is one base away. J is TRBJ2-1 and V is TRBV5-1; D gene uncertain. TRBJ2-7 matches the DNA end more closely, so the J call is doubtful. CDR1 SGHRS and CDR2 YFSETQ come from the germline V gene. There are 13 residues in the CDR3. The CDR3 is CASSLVYYNEQYF. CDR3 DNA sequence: TGCGCCAGCAGCTTGGTCTACTACAATGAGCAGTACTTC.

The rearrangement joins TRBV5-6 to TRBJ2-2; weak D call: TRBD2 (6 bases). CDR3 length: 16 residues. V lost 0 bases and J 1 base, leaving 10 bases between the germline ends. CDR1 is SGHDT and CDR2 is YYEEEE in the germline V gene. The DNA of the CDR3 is TGTGCCAGCAGCTTGGTCGGGCGGGAGAACACCGGGGAGCTGTTTTTT. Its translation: CASSLVGRENTGELFF.

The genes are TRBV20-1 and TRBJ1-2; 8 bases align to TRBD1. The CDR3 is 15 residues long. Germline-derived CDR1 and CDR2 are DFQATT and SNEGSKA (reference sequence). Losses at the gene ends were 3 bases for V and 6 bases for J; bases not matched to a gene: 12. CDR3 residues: CSASEIGQGANGYTF. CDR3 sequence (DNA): TGCAGTGCTAGCGAAATTGGACAGGGCGCTAATGGCTACACCTTC.

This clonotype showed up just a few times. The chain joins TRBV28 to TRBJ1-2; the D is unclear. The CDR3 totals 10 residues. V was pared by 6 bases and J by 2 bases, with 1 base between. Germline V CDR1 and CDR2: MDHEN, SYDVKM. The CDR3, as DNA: TGTGCCAGCAGAAACTATGGCTACACCTTC. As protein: CASRNYGYTF.

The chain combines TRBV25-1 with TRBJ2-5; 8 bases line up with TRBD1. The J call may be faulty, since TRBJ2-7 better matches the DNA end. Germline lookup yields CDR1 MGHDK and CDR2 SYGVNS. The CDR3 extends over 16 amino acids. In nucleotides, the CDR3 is TGTGCCAGCAGTGAATCGAGGACAGGGACAAGTTACGAGCAGTACTTC. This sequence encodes CASSESRTGTSYEQYF.

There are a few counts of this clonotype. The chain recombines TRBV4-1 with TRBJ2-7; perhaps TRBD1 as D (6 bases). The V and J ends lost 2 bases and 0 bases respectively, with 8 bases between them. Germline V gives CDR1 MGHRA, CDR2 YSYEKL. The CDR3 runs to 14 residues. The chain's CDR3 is CASSQPGVSYEQYF. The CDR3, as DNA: TGCGCCAGCAGCCAACCAGGGGTCTCCTACGAGCAGTACTTC.

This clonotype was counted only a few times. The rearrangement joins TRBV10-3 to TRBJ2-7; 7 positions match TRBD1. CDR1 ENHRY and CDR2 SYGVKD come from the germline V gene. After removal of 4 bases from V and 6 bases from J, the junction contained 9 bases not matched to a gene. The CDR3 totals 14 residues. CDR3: CAISGGTVDGEQYF. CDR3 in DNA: TGTGCCATCAGTGGGGGGACAGTGGATGGCGAGCAGTACTTC.

CDR3 amino acids: CAWSVLGGSPLHF. CDR3 bases: TGTGCCTGGAGTGTATTAGGGGGTTCACCCCTCCACTTT. V is TRBV30 and J is TRBJ1-6, with D tentatively TRBD1 (6 bases). This CDR3 is built from 13 residues. The germline gives CDR1 GTSNPN, CDR2 SVGIG (reference sequence). V lost 0 bases and J 9 bases, leaving 9 bases between the germline ends.

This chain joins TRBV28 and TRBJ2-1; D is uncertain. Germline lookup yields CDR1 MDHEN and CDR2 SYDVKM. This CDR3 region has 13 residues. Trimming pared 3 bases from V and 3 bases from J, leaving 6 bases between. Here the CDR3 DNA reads TGTGCCAGCAGTTTGTATAGCTACAATGAGCAGTTCTTC. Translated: CASSLYSYNEQFF.

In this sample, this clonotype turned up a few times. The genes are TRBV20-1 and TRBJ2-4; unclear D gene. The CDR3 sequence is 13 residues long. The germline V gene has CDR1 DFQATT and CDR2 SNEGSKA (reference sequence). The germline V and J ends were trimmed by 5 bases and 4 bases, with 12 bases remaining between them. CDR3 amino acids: CSASKRNKNIQYF. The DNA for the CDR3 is TGCAGTGCTTCCAAACGGAATAAAAACATTCAGTACTTC.

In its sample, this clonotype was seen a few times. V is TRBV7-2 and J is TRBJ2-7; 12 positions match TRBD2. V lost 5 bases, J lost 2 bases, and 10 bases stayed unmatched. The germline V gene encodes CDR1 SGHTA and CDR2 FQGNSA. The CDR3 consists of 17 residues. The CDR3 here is CASSTPTASGRAYEQYF. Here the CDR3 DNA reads TGTGCCAGCAGCACCCCGACAGCTAGCGGGAGGGCCTACGAGCAGTACTTC. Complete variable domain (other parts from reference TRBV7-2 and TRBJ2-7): GAGVSQSPSNKVTEKGKDVELRCDPISGHTALYWYRQSLGQGLEFLIYFQGNSAPDKSGLPSDRFSAERTGGSVSTLTIQRTQQEDSAVYLCASSTPTASGRAYEQYFGPGTRLTVT.

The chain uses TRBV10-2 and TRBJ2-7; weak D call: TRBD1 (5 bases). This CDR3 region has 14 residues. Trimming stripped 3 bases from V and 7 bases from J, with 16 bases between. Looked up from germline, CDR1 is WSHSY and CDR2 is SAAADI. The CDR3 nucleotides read TGCGCCAGCAGTGACCTGGACACGCCGGGTGAGCAGTACTTC. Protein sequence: CASSDLDTPGEQYF.

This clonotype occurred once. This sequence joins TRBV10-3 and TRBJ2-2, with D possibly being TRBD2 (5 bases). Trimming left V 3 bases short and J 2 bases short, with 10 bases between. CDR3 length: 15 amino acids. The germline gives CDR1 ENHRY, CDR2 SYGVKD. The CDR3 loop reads CAISENGINTGELFF. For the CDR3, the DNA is TGTGCCATCAGTGAAAACGGGATTAACACCGGGGAGCTGTTTTTT.